The TCR beta chain described here comes from a study of blood T cell repertoires in COVID-19. About the study: Samples came from the United States, Italy and Spain, spanning acute and convalescent COVID-19. Nucleic acid was either cDNA or gDNA, and it came from T cells, B-cell-depleted T cells, or PBMCs.

Germline CDR1 and CDR2: SGHTA and FQGNSA. V was shortened by 0 bases and J by 2 bases, with 15 bases between the two germline ends. The CDR3 is 17 residues long. Per the study methods: Estimation of nucleated cell counts relied on the amplification of reference gene primers. Assay used: immunoSEQ multiplex PCR; TCRdb lists only in-frame clones, some missing. That table supplies the V and J calls and clone size; D and trimming were determined from the DNA. This table has approximately 75,000 clones, around 83% appearing once. The receptor comes from a woman aged 50 to 60 with acute or convalescent COVID-19. The V call is TRBV7-2, the J call TRBJ2-3; D call uncertain. Specimen: peripheral blood. CDR3 sequence (DNA): TGTGCCAGCAGCTTAGCGCTAATTTCCAGACACACAGATACGCAGTATTTT. As protein: CASSLALISRHTDTQYF.